This T cell receptor beta chain is from a study of blood T cell repertoires in COVID-19. The junction had 17 bases not matched to a gene; V was cut back by 5 bases and J by 6 bases. The germline V gene encodes CDR1 MNHEY and CDR2 SMNVEV (reference sequence). The CDR3 is made up of 17 amino acids. TCRdb's copy holds only in-frame clones and misses some; the assay was immunoSEQ multiplex PCR. The sample consists of under 300,000 clones, around 85% of them appearing once. Sequenced: peripheral blood. This chain joins TRBV27 and TRBJ1-2; 8 positions match TRBD1. The receptor comes from a woman in her twenties or thirties with COVID-19, enrolled during active disease. This CDR3 is CASSRWTGRTEMDGYTF. CDR3 nucleotides: TGTGCCAGCAGTCGCTGGACAGGGAGGACCGAAATGGATGGCTACACCTTC.